The 28 T cell receptor beta chains below all came from one sample that was sequenced in a study of blood T cell repertoires in COVID-19. The data were produced by immunoSEQ multiplex PCR, yet TCRdb's version contains in-frame clones alone and is incomplete. Altogether about 500,000 clones are present, roughly 91% being singletons, with the ten largest covering 7.8%. Input material: peripheral blood. All receptors come from a woman in her fifties or sixties with COVID-19, enrolled during active disease.

This sequence joins TRBV6-5 and TRBJ2-7; possible D gene TRBD1, 6 bases. Trimming shortened V by 6 bases and J by 2 bases, and 8 bases separated the two germline ends. CDR1 and CDR2 (germline): MNHEY, SVGAGI. This CDR3 is built from 12 residues. DNA of the CDR3: TGTGCCAGCAGCCGGACAGCCTACGAGCAGTACTTC. Translating gives CASSRTAYEQYF.

This sequence joins TRBV27 and TRBJ2-7; 8 nucleotides match TRBD2. With 4 bases clipped from V and 2 bases from J, the junction kept 7 bases outside the gene matches. Germline CDR1 MNHEY, CDR2 SMNVEV (reference sequence). The CDR3 extends over 15 amino acids. CDR3 residues: CASSSLAGGTYEQYF. For the CDR3, the DNA is TGTGCCAGCAGTTCCCTAGCGGGCGGAACCTACGAGCAGTACTTC.

The rearrangement joins TRBV4-1 to TRBJ1-5; 9 bases map to TRBD1. CDR1 MGHRA and CDR2 YSYEKL come from the germline V gene. The CDR3 consists of 14 residues. V was pared by 4 bases and J by 7 bases, with 5 bases of the junction left unmatched. The CDR3 DNA is TGCGCCAGCAGCCGCTGGACAGGGGCGCAGCCCCAGCATTTT. Encoded protein: CASSRWTGAQPQHF.

The chain joins TRBV4-1 to TRBJ2-3; a weak D match, TRBD1 (5 bases). The CDR3 length is 12 residues. Germline CDR1 reads MGHRA; CDR2 reads YSYEKL. The germline V and J ends were trimmed by 5 bases and 5 bases, with 8 bases remaining between them. DNA for the CDR3: TGCGCCAGCAGCGACAGTATAGATACGCAGTATTTT. Its translation is CASSDSIDTQYF.

This chain uses TRBV5-1 with TRBJ2-1, with 9 nucleotides matching TRBD2. The CDR3 runs 18 residues. Germline V CDR1 and CDR2: SGHRS, YFSETQ. V lost 0 bases and J lost 7; bases outside the gene matches: 14. CDR3 DNA: TGCGCCAGCAGCTTGGCTCTTGGTAGCGGGGGCCTTAGGAATGAGCAGTTCTTC. Translation gives CASSLALGSGGLRNEQFF.

In its sample, this clone was seen once. V usage is TRBV19 and J usage is TRBJ1-5, with 9 positions matching TRBD1. This CDR3 region has 15 residues. In germline, CDR1 is LNHDA, CDR2 SQIVND (reference sequence). Unmatched junction bases numbered 12, after V lost 6 bases and J lost 9 bases. For the CDR3, the DNA is TGTGCCAGTAGCAATCAACGGGGACAGGGCTGGCCCCAGCATTTT. Protein sequence: CASSNQRGQGWPQHF.

This chain links TRBV9 with TRBJ2-2; 9 positions agree with TRBD1. The CDR3 has 17 residues. CDR1 is SGDLS and CDR2 is YYNGEE in the germline V gene. V was clipped by 0 bases and J by 7 bases; unmatched bases: 10. The DNA of the CDR3 is TGTGCCAGCAGCGTAGAGTTGATACAGGGGGCGGGCGGGGAGCTGTTTTTT. This gives the protein CASSVELIQGAGGELFF.

The J gene is TRBJ1-2, the V gene TRBV3-1 (or the pseudogene TRBV3-2); 8 nucleotides align to TRBD1. The CDR3 loop spans 15 amino acids. Trimming cost V 0 bases and J 6 bases; bases outside gene matches: 6. CDR1 LGHDT and CDR2 YNNKEL come from the germline V gene (reference sequence). CDR3 amino acids: CASSQDQGALDGYTF. The CDR3, as DNA: TGTGCCAGCAGCCAAGATCAGGGGGCGCTTGATGGCTACACCTTC.

V is TRBV28 and J is TRBJ1-2; D gene uncertain. Trimming took off 3 bases at V and 8 bases at J, with 10 bases between the two ends. The CDR3 loop spans 12 amino acids. CDR1 MDHEN and CDR2 SYDVKM come from the germline V gene. The CDR3 sequence is CASSLTMSGYTF. The CDR3 nucleotides are TGTGCCAGCAGTTTGACTATGTCGGGCTACACCTTC.

The V gene is TRBV3-1 (or the pseudogene TRBV3-2), the J gene TRBJ2-3; TRBD2 matches at 11 bases. With 0 bases clipped from V and 5 bases from J, the junction kept 10 bases outside the gene matches. The germline V gene encodes CDR1 LGHDT and CDR2 YNNKEL (reference sequence). This CDR3 spans 18 amino acids. Written as DNA, the CDR3 is TGTGCCAGCAGCCAAGAGGTTAGGCTAGCGGGGGGTGGAGATACGCAGTATTTT. Its protein product is CASSQEVRLAGGGDTQYF.

The chain recombines TRBV7-8 with TRBJ2-1; TRBD2 aligns across 9 bases. The CDR3 consists of 15 residues. Germline assignment: CDR1 SGHVS and CDR2 FQNEAQ. V shed 4 bases and J 2 bases; nucleotides not matched to a gene: 3. Written as DNA, the CDR3 is TGTGCCAGCAGCTCCTTAGCGGGGGCCTACAATGAGCAGTTCTTC. It yields the protein CASSSLAGAYNEQFF.

This chain joins TRBV6-5 and TRBJ2-3; a possible D gene is TRBD2 (5 bases). Germline CDR1 reads MNHEY; CDR2 reads SVGAGI. The CDR3 spans 12 residues. Trimming took 7 bases from V and 2 from J, leaving 7 bases between them. CDR3 DNA: TGTGCCAGCACGGAGGACACAGATACGCAGTATTTT. Translating gives CASTEDTDTQYF.

The chain joins TRBV30 to TRBJ1-2; D unclear. CDR1 and CDR2 (germline): GTSNPN, SVGIG (reference sequence). This CDR3 region has 12 residues. V was clipped by 2 bases and J by 4 bases, with 8 bases between them. CDR3 loop: CAWSMGSYGYTF. Here the CDR3 DNA reads TGTGCCTGGAGTATGGGCTCCTATGGCTACACCTTC. The whole variable domain, filled in from reference TRBV30 and TRBJ1-2, reads SQTIHQWPATLVQPVGSPLSLECTVEGTSNPNLYWYRQAAGRGLQLLFYSVGIGQISSEVPQNLSASRPQDRQFILSSKKLLLSDSGFYLCAWSMGSYGYTFGSGTRLTVV.

The V call is TRBV12-5, the J call TRBJ2-7, with 8 positions matching TRBD2. The CDR3 extends over 16 amino acids. CDR1 is LGHNT, CDR2 FRNRAP, per germline. The trim removed 1 base at V and 0 bases at J, leaving 5 bases unmatched. The CDR3 spells CASGLASGGSSYEQYF. The CDR3 region has the DNA TGTGCTAGTGGTTTGGCCAGCGGGGGCTCCTCCTACGAGCAGTACTTC.

The CDR3 loop reads CASSDPLAGEGDTQYF. The CDR3 bases are TGCGCCAGCAGTGATCCACTAGCGGGGGAGGGAGATACGCAGTATTTT. The chain employs TRBV10-1 and TRBJ2-3, with 11 nucleotides matching TRBD2. Trimming cost V 3 bases and J 5 bases; bases outside gene matches: 7. In germline, CDR1 is WNHNN, CDR2 SYGVQD (reference sequence). This CDR3 spans 16 amino acids.

This CDR3 reads CASSIDRTGANSPLHF. CDR3 bases: TGTGCCAGTAGTATAGACCGGACAGGGGCGAATTCACCCCTCCACTTT. V gene TRBV19 combines with J gene TRBJ1-6; 9 bases line up with TRBD1. V lost 0 bases to trimming and J lost 7 bases; unmatched junction nucleotides: 4. The CDR3 runs to 16 residues. Germline CDR1 LNHDA, CDR2 SQIVND (reference sequence).

This rearrangement joins TRBV5-4 to TRBJ2-1; the D gene is possibly TRBD2 (6 bases). The CDR3 spans 15 residues. V was cut by 3 bases and J by 7 bases, with 17 bases left in between. The germline CDR1 and CDR2 sequences are SGHNT and YYREEE (reference sequence). CDR3 sequence (DNA): TGTGCCAGCAGCTCCCGTACGGGAGCGATGAATGAGCAGTTCTTC. Translating it yields CASSSRTGAMNEQFF.

The chain is built from TRBV2 and TRBJ2-3; 11 bases align to TRBD2. The CDR3 loop spans 15 amino acids. Looked up from germline, CDR1 is SNHLY and CDR2 is FYNNEI. J was trimmed by 6 bases and V by 9 bases; bases with no gene match: 11. CDR3 sequence reads: CASENLAGGHDTQYF. CDR3 DNA: TGTGCCAGTGAGAATCTAGCGGGGGGTCATGATACGCAGTATTTT.

The genes are TRBV5-6 and TRBJ1-1; D is possibly TRBD1 (5 bases). The CDR3 contains 11 residues. V was pared by 5 bases and J by 8 bases, with 10 bases between. Germline V gene sequence: CDR1 SGHDT, CDR2 YYEEEE. The CDR3 loop is CASSFGGEAFF. Here the CDR3 DNA reads TGTGCCAGCAGTTTCGGGGGGGAAGCTTTCTTT.

At least ten counts were recorded for this clone. V is TRBV9 and J is TRBJ1-1, with D unresolved. Per germline, CDR1 SGDLS and CDR2 YYNGEE. The germline V and J ends were trimmed by 4 bases and 2 bases, with 9 bases remaining between them. This CDR3 comprises 13 residues. The CDR3 loop is CASSLRFNTEAFF. Here the CDR3 DNA reads TGTGCCAGCAGCCTGCGGTTTAACACTGAAGCTTTCTTT.

This chain connects TRBV5-1 to TRBJ2-2, with D possibly being TRBD1 (6 bases). CDR3 size: 17 residues. The germline CDR1 and CDR2 sequences are SGHRS and YFSETQ. V was pared by 5 bases and J by 4 bases, with 21 bases between. The CDR3 protein is CASRDSTFWPPTGELFF. DNA of the CDR3: TGCGCCAGCAGGGACAGTACGTTCTGGCCCCCCACCGGGGAGCTGTTTTTT.

CDR3 sequence (DNA): TGTGCCAGCAACCCACAGGGGGAGAACACTGAAGCTTTCTTT. Its translation: CASNPQGENTEAFF. The chain has TRBV2 and TRBJ1-1; 8 bases align to TRBD1. The CDR3 spans 14 residues. J gave up 1 base and V 7 bases, and 5 bases lay outside the gene matches. Germline V CDR1 and CDR2: SNHLY, FYNNEI.

A single count supports this clone. The chain couples TRBV20-1 to TRBJ1-2; 7 nucleotides align to TRBD1. This CDR3 region has 12 residues. The V gene end was trimmed by 3 bases and the J gene end by 8 bases; junction bases not matched to a gene: 6. Germline assignment: CDR1 DFQATT and CDR2 SNEGSKA (reference sequence). CDR3 loop: CSASEGAEGYTF. The CDR3 DNA follows: TGCAGTGCTAGTGAGGGGGCGGAAGGCTACACCTTC.

The chain couples TRBV27 to TRBJ2-7; D gene uncertain. The CDR3 sequence is 15 residues long. V was trimmed by 8 bases and J by 2 bases, leaving 19 bases between them. CDR1 and CDR2 (germline): MNHEY, SMNVEV (reference sequence). The CDR3 is CASQYLGGTPYEQYF. The CDR3 nucleotides read TGTGCCAGCCAATACCTAGGCGGCACACCCTACGAGCAGTACTTC.

The chain is built from TRBV6-5 and TRBJ2-7, with a tentative D call TRBD1 (6 bases). Trimming removed 8 bases from V and 9 bases from J, with 20 bases in between. CDR1 is MNHEY and CDR2 is SVGAGI in the germline V gene. The CDR3 is made up of 13 amino acids. The CDR3 DNA is TGTGCCAGCTGGGGGTGGACAGCCGACGGGCAGTACTTC. Protein: CASWGWTADGQYF.

In this sample, this clone turned up a few times. V is TRBV5-6 and J is TRBJ2-2; the match to TRBD2 covers 7 bases. The CDR3 covers 14 residues. Trimming at V came to 6 bases and at J to 7 bases, leaving 9 bases not matched to a gene. CDR1 is SGHDT, CDR2 YYEEEE, per germline. DNA for the CDR3: TGTGCCAGCACCCCTCTCTCGGGGGGCGGGGAGCTGTTTTTT. Translating it yields CASTPLSGGGELFF.

This rearrangement joins TRBV27 to TRBJ1-2, with 7 bases identical to TRBD1. This CDR3 has 13 residues. Unmatched junction bases numbered 4, after V lost 5 bases and J lost 4 bases. CDR1 MNHEY and CDR2 SMNVEV come from the germline V gene (reference sequence). The CDR3 region is CASSPRQGYGYTF. The CDR3 nucleotides are TGTGCCAGCAGTCCCCGACAGGGCTATGGCTACACCTTC.

The chain carries TRBV2 and TRBJ2-3; D may be TRBD2 (5 bases). This CDR3 spans 11 amino acids. Germline CDR1 reads SNHLY; CDR2 reads FYNNEI. The V gene lost 8 bases and the J gene lost 8 bases, with 11 bases spanning the gap. In DNA, the CDR3 is TGTGCCAGCGCATGGACTTCTACGCAGTATTTT. This translates into CASAWTSTQYF.